This T cell receptor (beta chain) was profiled in a study of blood T cells in healthy people across ages. Study-level points and caveats: Leaving the PBMCs unsorted stopped any conclusive comparison of naive versus antigen-experienced cells.

The CDR3 runs to 15 residues. The V end was cut by 4 bases, the J end by 5 bases, with 16 bases between. Note on this clonotype: As yet, its antigen is unknown.

The study recruited healthy Caucasian donors from Russia who were aged roughly 6 to 95. Alongside a J-beta primer mix, a sample-barcoded 5' primer served in a second PCR lasting 7 to 11 cycles. Any given sample supplied a minimum of 2.5 million CDR3-containing paired-end reads. TCRdb re-called the 5' RACE reads through MiXCR, storing one row per CDR3 protein. Of roughly 640,000 distinct CDR3 sequences in the sample, roughly 31% were seen once. Sequences were obtained from blood. The clonotype was recovered from a woman of 80 years or more in good health. The chain has TRBV12-3 or TRBV12-4 and TRBJ2-3; D is perhaps TRBD1 or TRBD2 (5 bases each). CDR3 residues: CASSSSGTIRDTQYF. CDR3 DNA sequence: TGTGCCAGCAGTTCCTCCGGGACCATCCGAGATACGCAGTATTTT.